This T cell receptor (beta chain) was identified in a study of OX40 agonist ivuxolimab in advanced cancers. The study in broad terms: Ivuxolimab was a fully human IgG2 agonistic monoclonal antibody targeting the costimulatory receptor OX40 (CD134). Intravenous ivuxolimab was administered to patients every 2 weeks at six dose levels: 0.01, 0.1, 0.3, 1.5, 3 and 10 mg/kg. Of the roughly 50 dose-escalation patients, hepatocellular carcinoma was present in approximately 20, melanoma in approximately 15, renal cell carcinoma in 9 and head and neck cancer in 9. The dose-escalation cohort was 82.7% male with a mean age of about 60 years, ranging from about 20 to 80. Prior anti-PD-1, anti-PD-L1 or anti-CTLA-4 therapy was permitted, and approximately 42% of dose-escalation patients had received checkpoint inhibitors. Partial responses occurred in three dose-escalation patients: two with cutaneous melanoma and one with hepatocellular carcinoma. Peripheral TCRbeta sequencing was intended to test whether TCR sequence diversity was altered and clonal T-cell expansion was caused by ivuxolimab. The paper reports the monotherapy dose-escalation portion (N of about 50 patients) of the phase I ivuxolimab trial.

Worth noting for this clone: Its target antigen remains unknown. Per-base qualities were not stored, and no clone one base away is much larger.

Patients with a history of autoimmune disease or receiving systemic immunosuppression were excluded from the trial. Peripheral blood for TCR sequencing was drawn from every dose cohort at baseline, at cycle 4 day 1 and at cycle 7 day 1. Samples came from an open-label, multicenter, first-in-human phase I dose-escalation trial of ivuxolimab. Adults with locally advanced or metastatic melanoma, renal cell, hepatocellular, or head and neck squamous cell carcinoma were enrolled in the trial. Before TCR sequencing, CD4+ and CD8+ T cells were separately sorted from peripheral blood. Genomic DNA was isolated from the sorted cells so that the TCRbeta CDR3 region could be sequenced. The immunoSEQ Assay was used to sequence the TCRbeta CDR3 regions. As stored in TCRdb, this immuneACCESS dataset retains in-frame rearrangements with V and J assigned. A fraction of the clones does not appear; measured against another copy, unresolved V genes explain less than half of the discrepancy, and the remainder lacks a known reason. The sample profile shows under 90,000 clones; approximately 85% of them were found once. About 0.2% of the sample is taken by the ten largest.

Summary of the overall study and its limitations: The antigen specificity of the clonally expanded peripheral T cells was not determined. Partial responders in the 0.1-3.0 mg/kg groups had among the lowest normalized peripheral clonal expansion, especially among CD8+ T cells. At doses from 0.1 to 3.0 mg/kg, clonal expansion was seen in both CD4+ and CD8+ blood T cells between baseline and week 6. Low levels of normalized T-cell clonal expansion were also seen in some patients who did not respond. After ivuxolimab, expanded clones were on average more numerous among CD8+ T cells than among CD4+ T cells.

The germline V gene (reference sequence) sets CDR1 to LNHNV and CDR2 to YYDKDF. Trimming costs V 3 bases and J 4 bases, and their ends lie 33 bases apart. Including the terminal cysteine and phenylalanine, the CDR3 comprises 21 residues. Left in the record is the CDR3 DNA by itself, 63 bases read in frame from the first base. The chain joins TRBV15 to TRBJ1-2, with the D gene not confidently named. The source is an adult with an advanced solid tumor such as melanoma, head and neck, liver or kidney cancer. Sequenced material: CD4+ or CD8+ T cells sorted from blood, taken in a trial of the OX40 agonist ivuxolimab. The encoded CDR3 is CATSSPLGNSKQPTRVYGYTF. DNA sequence: TGTGCCACCAGCAGTCCGTTAGGCAACTCAAAGCAGCCGACGAGAGTCTATGGCTACACCTTC.